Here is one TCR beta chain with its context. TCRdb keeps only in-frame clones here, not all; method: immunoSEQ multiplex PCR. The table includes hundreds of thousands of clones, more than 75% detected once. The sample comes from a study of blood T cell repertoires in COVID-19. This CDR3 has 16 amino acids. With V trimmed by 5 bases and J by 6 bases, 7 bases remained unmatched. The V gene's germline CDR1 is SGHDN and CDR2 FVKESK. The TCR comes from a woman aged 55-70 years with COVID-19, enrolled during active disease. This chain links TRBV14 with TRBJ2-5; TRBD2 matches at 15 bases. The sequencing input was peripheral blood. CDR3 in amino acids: CASSDGLAGGRKTQYF. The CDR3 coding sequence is TGTGCCAGCAGCGACGGACTAGCGGGGGGGCGGAAGACCCAGTACTTC.